The 19 T cell receptor beta chains in this list originate from one sample, sequenced in a study of vaccination effects on CD4 cells after COVID-19. Using viral peptide pools, the ViraFEST assay grew out antigen-specific CD4+ T cells prior to sequencing. With around ten days of culture completed, CD4+ T cells were isolated. The vaccine recipients had no prior SARS-CoV-2 infection, with negative nucleocapsid antibodies. Only in-frame clones appear in the TCRdb table, and some are missing; sequencing was by immunoSEQ multiplex PCR. The table shows 40,000 to 45,000 clones, with under 85% occurring only once. These receptors have no known antigen. This sample comprised CD4+ T cells from PBMCs cultured with HCoV-NL63 spike peptides, obtained before COVID-19 vaccination. The receptor source for this set is a human donor who received a COVID-19 vaccine.

The genes are TRBV7-3 and TRBJ2-5; D is ambiguous. This CDR3 has 14 residues. Trimming took off 0 bases at V and 5 bases at J, with 10 bases between the two ends. Germline CDR1 SGHTA, CDR2 FQGTGA. The CDR3 coding sequence is TGTGCCAGCAGCTTAACAGGGATTTTGGAGACCCAGTACTTC. Protein product: CASSLTGILETQYF.

This clone was seen just once. The chain combines TRBV3-1 (or the pseudogene TRBV3-2) with TRBJ2-6, with D maybe TRBD2 (5 bases). V lost 1 base and J lost 2, with 9 bases in between. The CDR3 contains 16 residues. Germline assignment: CDR1 LGHDT and CDR2 YNNKEL (reference sequence). The CDR3 DNA follows: TGTGCCAGCAGCCAAGGTCGAGGGCCTGGGGCCAACGTCCTGACTTTC. This gives the protein CASSQGRGPGANVLTF.

The chain carries TRBV2 and TRBJ2-1; the match to TRBD1 covers 7 bases. Germline CDR1 and CDR2: SNHLY and FYNNEI. Trimming took 6 bases from V and 5 from J; bases not matched to a gene: 4. CDR3 length: 13 residues. CDR3 sequence reads: CASRPDRNNEQFF. CDR3 nucleotides: TGTGCCAGCAGACCGGACAGGAACAATGAGCAGTTCTTC.

The CDR3 loop reads CASSLTPLGQGFNSPLHF. The CDR3 nucleotides are TGTGCCAGCAGCTTAACCCCCTTGGGACAGGGGTTTAATTCACCCCTCCACTTT. The chain joins TRBV7-3 to TRBJ1-6; TRBD1 agrees at 10 bases. Germline V CDR1 and CDR2: SGHTA, FQGTGA. The CDR3 extends over 18 amino acids. V shed 0 bases, J shed 6 bases, and the junction held 8 bases outside the gene matches.

V usage is TRBV2 and J usage is TRBJ2-1; D ambiguous. Trimming took 3 bases from V and 7 from J, leaving 13 bases between them. The CDR3 loop spans 14 amino acids. The germline gives CDR1 SNHLY, CDR2 FYNNEI. CDR3 in amino acids: CASSEGGFKNEQFF. For the CDR3, the DNA is TGTGCCAGCAGTGAGGGTGGATTTAAAAATGAGCAGTTCTTC.

This chain connects TRBV28 to TRBJ2-5; D possibly uses TRBD1 or TRBD2 (5 bases each). Trimming took 6 bases from V and 0 from J, leaving 11 bases between them. Germline loops: CDR1 MDHEN, CDR2 SYDVKM. The CDR3 length is 14 residues. The CDR3 reads CASSTPGHQETQYF. CDR3 nucleotide sequence: TGTGCCAGCAGCACTCCGGGACACCAAGAGACCCAGTACTTC.

The chain has TRBV30 and TRBJ1-5; 8 bases line up with TRBD1. Trimming cost V 0 bases and J 5 bases; bases outside gene matches: 6. The V gene's germline CDR1 is GTSNPN and CDR2 SVGIG (reference sequence). The CDR3 spans 15 residues. In nucleotides, the CDR3 is TGTGCCTGGAGTGTAGGTGGACAGGGCGATCAGCCCCAGCATTTT. Its protein is CAWSVGGQGDQPQHF. Drawing the rest from reference TRBV30 and TRBJ1-5, the complete variable domain is SQTIHQWPATLVQPVGSPLSLECTVEGTSNPNLYWYRQAAGRGLQLLFYSVGIGQISSEVPQNLSASRPQDRQFILSSKKLLLSDSGFYLCAWSVGGQGDQPQHFGDGTRLSIL.

This chain joins TRBV2 and TRBJ2-7; 8 bases line up with TRBD2. CDR3 size: 14 residues. The germline V gene has CDR1 SNHLY and CDR2 FYNNEI. Trimming removed 8 bases from V and 1 base from J; junction bases left unmatched: 7. The CDR3 reads CASSGGALSYEQYV. The CDR3 coding sequence is TGTGCCAGCTCCGGGGGGGCTTTGTCCTACGAGCAGTACGTC.

The CDR3 DNA reads as TGTGCCAGCTCACCGACTAGGGGTTCTGGGGCCAACGTCCTGACTTTC. Translated: CASSPTRGSGANVLTF. The chain joins TRBV18 to TRBJ2-6, with a possible D match to TRBD2 (6 bases). Per germline, CDR1 KGHSH and CDR2 LQKENI. Trimming pared 3 bases from V and 1 base from J, leaving 10 bases between. The CDR3 totals 16 residues. Variable domain in full (rest from reference TRBV18 and TRBJ2-6): NAGVMQNPRHLVRRRGQEARLRCSPMKGHSHVYWYRQLPEEGLKFMVYLQKENIIDESGMPKERFSAEFPKEGPSILRIQQVVRGDSAAYFCASSPTRGSGANVLTFGAGSRLTVL.

This clone has only one observation. The chain carries TRBV7-2 and TRBJ2-7; 7 bases agree with TRBD1. Trimming at V came to 2 bases and at J to 2 bases, leaving 3 bases not matched to a gene. Per the germline V gene, CDR1 is SGHTA and CDR2 is FQGNSA. The CDR3 runs 14 residues. CDR3 sequence: CASSLRQGTYEQYV. In nucleotides, the CDR3 is TGTGCCAGCAGCTTAAGACAGGGAACCTACGAGCAGTACGTC.

This clone has a single count. The chain has TRBV7-2 and TRBJ1-2; D remains ambiguous. This CDR3 spans 14 amino acids. The V end lost 4 bases, the J end lost 2 bases, and 11 bases lay between the germline ends. Germline lookup yields CDR1 SGHTA and CDR2 FQGNSA. CDR3 nucleotide sequence: TGTGCCAGCAGCTCCCGTCCTGGAAACTATGGCTACACCTTC. It yields the protein CASSSRPGNYGYTF.

The rearrangement uses TRBV29-1 and TRBJ1-1; D is perhaps TRBD1 (5 bases). This CDR3 has 12 amino acids. Looked up from germline, CDR1 is SQVTM and CDR2 is ANQGSEA. V lost 4 bases, J lost 4 bases, and 10 bases lay in between. The CDR3 here is CSVAPGSTEAFF. CDR3 DNA sequence: TGCAGCGTTGCCCCAGGGAGCACTGAAGCTTTCTTT.

This chain links TRBV2 with TRBJ1-4; no firm D call. The germline V gene encodes CDR1 SNHLY and CDR2 FYNNEI. The CDR3 covers 14 residues. V lost 11 bases and J 2 bases, leaving 15 bases between the germline ends. The CDR3 sequence is CAGREGNTNEKLFF. CDR3 nucleotide sequence: TGTGCCGGACGGGAGGGAAATACTAATGAAAAACTGTTTTTT.

The V gene is TRBV30, the J gene TRBJ1-5; no clear D gene. The CDR3 consists of 13 residues. Germline loops: CDR1 GTSNPN, CDR2 SVGIG (reference sequence). Trimming removed 0 bases from V and 5 bases from J, with 8 bases in between. The CDR3 coding sequence is TGTGCCTGGAGTGTACAGCGTGATCAGCCCCAGCATTTT. Its protein product is CAWSVQRDQPQHF.

V is TRBV27 and J is TRBJ1-1; the D gene is possibly TRBD1 (6 bases). Trimming cost V 5 bases and J 6 bases, with 16 bases left between them. This CDR3 comprises 14 residues. CDR1 is MNHEY, CDR2 SMNVEV, per germline (reference sequence). CDR3 loop: CASSLRGAGSEAFF. CDR3 bases: TGTGCCAGCAGTCTGAGGGGGGCGGGCTCTGAAGCTTTCTTT.

This clone showed up just a few times. The chain links TRBV11-2 to TRBJ1-2; D perhaps matches TRBD1 (5 bases). This CDR3 contains 18 residues. Germline assignment: CDR1 SGHAT and CDR2 FQNNGV. V lost 2 bases and J 0 bases, leaving 19 bases between the germline ends. The CDR3 sequence: CASSLTGFGKAANYGYTF. The CDR3 region has the DNA TGTGCCAGCAGCTTAACAGGTTTCGGGAAAGCAGCTAACTATGGCTACACCTTC.

J is TRBJ2-3 and V is TRBV5-1; D remains unclear. The V and J ends lost 0 bases and 0 bases respectively, with 5 bases between them. Germline assignment: CDR1 SGHRS and CDR2 YFSETQ. This CDR3 region has 14 residues. The CDR3 bases are TGCGCCAGCAGCTTGGCGGCTAGCACAGATACGCAGTATTTT. This codes for CASSLAASTDTQYF.

The chain combines TRBV9 with TRBJ1-6; TRBD1 matches at 9 bases. Germline V gene sequence: CDR1 SGDLS, CDR2 YYNGEE. This CDR3 has 15 residues. The V and J ends lost 4 bases and 6 bases, in that order; junction bases with no gene match: 5. This CDR3 is CASSTGQGGNSPLHF. The CDR3 DNA reads TGTGCCAGCAGCACGGGACAGGGAGGTAATTCACCCCTCCACTTT.

The rearrangement links TRBV29-1 to TRBJ1-2; a weak D match, TRBD1 (5 bases). CDR1 and CDR2 (germline): SQVTM, ANQGSEA. CDR3 length equals 14 residues. V lost 0 bases and J lost 4, with 12 bases in between. CDR3 amino acids: CSVEDQGLGYGYTF. CDR3 DNA sequence: TGCAGCGTTGAAGATCAGGGTCTAGGCTATGGCTACACCTTC.